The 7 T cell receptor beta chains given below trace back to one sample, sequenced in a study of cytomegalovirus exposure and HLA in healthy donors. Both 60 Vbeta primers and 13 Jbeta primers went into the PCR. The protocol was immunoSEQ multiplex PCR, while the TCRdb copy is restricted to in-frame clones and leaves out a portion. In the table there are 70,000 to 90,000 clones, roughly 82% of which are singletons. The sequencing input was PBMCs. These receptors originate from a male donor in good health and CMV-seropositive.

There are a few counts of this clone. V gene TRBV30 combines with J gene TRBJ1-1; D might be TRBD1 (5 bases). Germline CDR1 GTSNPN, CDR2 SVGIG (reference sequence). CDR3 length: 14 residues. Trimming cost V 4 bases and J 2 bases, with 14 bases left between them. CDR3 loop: CAWIPGLSNTEAFF. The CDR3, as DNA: TGTGCCTGGATTCCGGGACTGTCTAACACTGAAGCTTTCTTT.

CDR3 sequence reads: CASSATGGETQYF. As DNA, the CDR3 is TGTGCCAGCAGTGCGACAGGGGGAGAGACCCAGTACTTC. This chain uses TRBV6-4 with TRBJ2-5; 9 positions agree with TRBD1. The V gene end was trimmed by 4 bases and the J gene end by 4 bases; junction bases not matched to a gene: 1. The germline V gene has CDR1 MRHNA and CDR2 SNTAGT. This CDR3 is 13 amino acids long.

CDR3 in DNA: TGCGCCAGCAGCGCAGGGACAGGGGTTTATGGCTACACCTTC. This translates into CASSAGTGVYGYTF. V is TRBV5-1 and J is TRBJ1-2; TRBD1 matches 10 bases. CDR3 length: 14 residues. Germline values: CDR1 SGHRS, CDR2 YFSETQ. The V gene end was trimmed by 4 bases and the J gene end by 5 bases; junction bases not matched to a gene: 5.

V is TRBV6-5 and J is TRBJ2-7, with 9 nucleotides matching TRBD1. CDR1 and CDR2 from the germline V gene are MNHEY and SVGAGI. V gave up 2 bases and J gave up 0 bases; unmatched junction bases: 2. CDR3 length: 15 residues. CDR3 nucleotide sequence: TGTGCCAGCAGTTACGACAGGGGGTCCTCCTACGAGCAGTACTTC. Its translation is CASSYDRGSSYEQYF.

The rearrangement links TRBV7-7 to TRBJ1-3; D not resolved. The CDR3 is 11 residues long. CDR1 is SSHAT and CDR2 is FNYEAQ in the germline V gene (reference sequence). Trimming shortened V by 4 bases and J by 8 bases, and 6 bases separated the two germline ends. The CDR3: CASSSGDTIYF. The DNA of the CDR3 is TGTGCCAGCAGCTCCGGGGACACCATATATTTT.

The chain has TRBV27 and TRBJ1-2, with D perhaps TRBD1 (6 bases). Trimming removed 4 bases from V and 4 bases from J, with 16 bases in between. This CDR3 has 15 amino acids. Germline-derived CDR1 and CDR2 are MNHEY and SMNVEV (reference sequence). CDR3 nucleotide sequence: TGTGCCAGCAGTTCCACAGGGACCCTAGCCTATGGCTACACCTTC. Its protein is CASSSTGTLAYGYTF.

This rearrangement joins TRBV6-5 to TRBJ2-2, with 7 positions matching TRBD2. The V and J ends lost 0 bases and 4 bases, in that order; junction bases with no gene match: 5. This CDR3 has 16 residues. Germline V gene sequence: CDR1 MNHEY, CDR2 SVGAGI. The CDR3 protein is CASSYSIQRGTGELFF. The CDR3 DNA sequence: TGTGCCAGCAGTTACTCCATACAGCGGGGCACCGGGGAGCTGTTTTTT.